This T cell receptor beta chain was sequenced during a study of stem cell transplantation in POMP-related autoinflammatory disease. Germline V gene lookup returns CDR1 SGHTA and CDR2 FQGNSA. V dropped 5 bases and J dropped 0; count of bases not matched to a gene: 3. CDR3 length: 15 residues. Produced via immunoSEQ multiplex PCR; TCRdb's table is partial and in-frame only. The sample records 1,100 or so clones, approximately 70% being singletons. The TCR was taken from a human donor in good health. The gene calls are TRBV7-2 and TRBJ1-2; 10 bases fit TRBD1. Sequenced input: CD8+ T cells from PBMCs. CDR3 amino acids: CASSPGQGANYGYTF. DNA for the CDR3: TGTGCCAGCAGCCCTGGACAGGGGGCTAACTATGGCTACACCTTC.